One T cell receptor (beta chain) is described in this entry. This sample was taken from a study of blood T cell repertoires in COVID-19. About the research overall: From the United States, Italy and Spain came samples of acute and convalescent COVID-19. T cells, B-cell-depleted T cells, or PBMCs supplied cDNA or gDNA.

Produced via immunoSEQ multiplex PCR; TCRdb's table is partial and in-frame only. The sample holds 280,000 or so clones; 88% are singletons and the top ten take 9.4%. This CDR3 region has 13 residues. Per the germline V gene, CDR1 is SNHLY and CDR2 is FYNNEI. The junction had 7 bases not matched to a gene; V was cut back by 10 bases and J by 2 bases. This clonotype originated in a man in his late teens or twenties with active or convalescent COVID-19. The material sequenced was peripheral blood. V gene TRBV2 combines with J gene TRBJ1-2; 7 nucleotides agree with TRBD1. CDR3 protein: CAMGDRANYGYTF. The CDR3 DNA reads as TGTGCCATGGGAGACAGGGCGAACTATGGCTACACCTTC. The variable domain in full, with the rest retrieved from reference TRBV2 and TRBJ1-2, is EPEVTQTPSHQVTQMGQEVILRCVPISNHLYFYWYRQILGQKVEFLVSFYNNEISEKSEIFDDQFSVERPDGSNFTLKIRSTKLEDSAMYFCAMGDRANYGYTFGSGTRLTVV.